This T cell receptor beta chain originates from a study of T cells in Graves' hyperthyroidism and ophthalmopathy. Per germline, CDR1 SGHTA and CDR2 FQGNSA. V lost 0 bases, J lost 2 bases, and 13 bases lay in between. The CDR3 totals 16 residues. The CDR3 regions of TCR beta were amplified from RNA transcripts. HTBI primers were employed in a first-round RT-PCR of the TCR CDR3. TCRdb re-called the multiplex PCR reads with MiXCR, one entry per CDR3 protein. This sample carries 490,000 or so distinct CDR3 sequences, roughly 45% of them seen once, and the ten largest clones take around 47%. V usage is TRBV7-2 and J usage is TRBJ1-2, with no clear D. Sequencing was done on a sample of peripheral blood or thyroid tissue (not recorded which). The TCR comes from an adult woman with Graves' disease, either hyperthyroidism or ophthalmopathy (not recorded which). The DNA of the CDR3 is TGTGCCAGCAGCTTAGCGGCCGTGGCAGCCAACTATGGCTACACCTTC. Its translation: CASSLAAVAANYGYTF.